Listed here are 6 T cell receptor beta chains from one sample, sequenced in a study of identical twins. One entry per CDR3 protein results from TCRdb running MiXCR on the 5' RACE reads. This sample has 500,000 to 600,000 distinct CDR3 sequences, with 20% to 25% found just once. This sample was shared with a second study, whose subject was T cells expressing NK-cell markers.

Sequencing used CD4+ T cells sorted from blood. Source of these receptors: a woman aged 18-29 years in good health.

The chain links TRBV30 to TRBJ1-2; possible D gene TRBD1, 5 bases. V lost 3 bases, J lost 4 bases, and 12 bases lay in between. The CDR3 length is 13 residues. Germline CDR1 reads GTSNPN; CDR2 reads SVGIG (reference sequence). CDR3 in amino acids: CAWRAGRLYGYTF. For the CDR3, the DNA is TGTGCCTGGAGGGCAGGGCGCCTCTATGGCTACACCTTC.

The rearrangement joins TRBV20-1 to TRBJ1-2; D is ambiguous. The germline V gene encodes CDR1 DFQATT and CDR2 SNEGSKA (reference sequence). CDR3 length: 12 residues. Trimming pared 0 bases from V and 7 bases from J, leaving 9 bases between. The CDR3 region is CSARDKYRGYTF. CDR3 bases: TGCAGTGCTAGAGACAAGTATCGTGGCTACACCTTC.

The genes are TRBV2 and TRBJ1-5, with no clear D. The length of the CDR3 is 14 residues. The germline V and J ends were trimmed by 6 bases and 1 base, with 10 bases remaining between them. Germline assignment: CDR1 SNHLY and CDR2 FYNNEI. The CDR3, as DNA: TGTGCCAGCAGGGAGGAACAGAGCAATCAGCCCCAGCATTTT. As protein: CASREEQSNQPQHF. Combining the CDR3 with reference TRBV2 and TRBJ1-5 gives the whole variable domain EPEVTQTPSHQVTQMGQEVILRCVPISNHLYFYWYRQILGQKVEFLVSFYNNEISEKSEIFDDQFSVERPDGSNFTLKIRSTKLEDSAMYFCASREEQSNQPQHFGDGTRLSIL.

This clonotype was counted once. In this CDR3 the conserved last residue, phenylalanine or tryptophan, is missing, so a read error is likely. The V and J genes are TRBV20-1 and TRBJ2-5; perhaps TRBD2 as D (6 bases). The CDR3 is 14 residues long. Deletions cut 0 bases from V and 2 bases from J, with 10 bases between. The germline V gene has CDR1 DFQATT and CDR2 SNEGSKA (reference sequence). The CDR3 sequence: CSARDRRGQETQYY. The CDR3 region has the DNA TGCAGTGCTAGAGATCGGCGGGGACAAGAGACCCAGTACTAC.

There are a few counts of this clonotype. Here the CDR3 reads CASSQTYLRGQPNYGYTF. For the CDR3, the DNA is TGCGCCAGCAGTCAGACCTACCTACGGGGACAGCCAAATTATGGCTACACCTTC. The chain combines TRBV4-3 with TRBJ1-2, with 7 positions matching TRBD1. From germline, CDR1 is LGHNA and CDR2 YSLEER. V lost 6 bases and J lost 5; bases outside the gene matches: 21. The CDR3 totals 18 residues.

J is TRBJ2-7 and V is TRBV2; a weak D match, TRBD2 (5 bases). V dropped 3 bases and J dropped 6 bases, with 21 bases sitting between them. The CDR3 is 16 amino acids. The germline CDR1 and CDR2 sequences are SNHLY and FYNNEI. The CDR3 here is CASSELRANGRREQYF. CDR3 nucleotide sequence: TGTGCCAGCAGTGAGTTGCGGGCCAACGGGCGCCGCGAGCAGTACTTC.